This T cell receptor (beta chain) was recorded in a study of cytomegalovirus exposure and HLA in healthy donors. PCR involved 60 Vbeta and 13 Jbeta primers. Sequencing used immunoSEQ multiplex PCR; TCRdb keeps in-frame clones, though not all of them. Its table lists around 77,000 clones. The CDR3 is made up of 14 amino acids. CDR1 is MNHNS and CDR2 is SASEGT in the germline V gene. V lost 5 bases, J lost 4 bases, and 11 bases lay in between. Sequencing was done on a sample of PBMCs. The rearrangement uses TRBV6-1 and TRBJ2-2; tentative D call: TRBD1 (6 bases). The receptor's source is a middle-aged man in good health and CMV-seropositive. In DNA form, the CDR3 reads TGTGCCAGCAGTTTCTCAGGGGCCACCGGGGAGCTGTTTTTT. This encodes CASSFSGATGELFF.